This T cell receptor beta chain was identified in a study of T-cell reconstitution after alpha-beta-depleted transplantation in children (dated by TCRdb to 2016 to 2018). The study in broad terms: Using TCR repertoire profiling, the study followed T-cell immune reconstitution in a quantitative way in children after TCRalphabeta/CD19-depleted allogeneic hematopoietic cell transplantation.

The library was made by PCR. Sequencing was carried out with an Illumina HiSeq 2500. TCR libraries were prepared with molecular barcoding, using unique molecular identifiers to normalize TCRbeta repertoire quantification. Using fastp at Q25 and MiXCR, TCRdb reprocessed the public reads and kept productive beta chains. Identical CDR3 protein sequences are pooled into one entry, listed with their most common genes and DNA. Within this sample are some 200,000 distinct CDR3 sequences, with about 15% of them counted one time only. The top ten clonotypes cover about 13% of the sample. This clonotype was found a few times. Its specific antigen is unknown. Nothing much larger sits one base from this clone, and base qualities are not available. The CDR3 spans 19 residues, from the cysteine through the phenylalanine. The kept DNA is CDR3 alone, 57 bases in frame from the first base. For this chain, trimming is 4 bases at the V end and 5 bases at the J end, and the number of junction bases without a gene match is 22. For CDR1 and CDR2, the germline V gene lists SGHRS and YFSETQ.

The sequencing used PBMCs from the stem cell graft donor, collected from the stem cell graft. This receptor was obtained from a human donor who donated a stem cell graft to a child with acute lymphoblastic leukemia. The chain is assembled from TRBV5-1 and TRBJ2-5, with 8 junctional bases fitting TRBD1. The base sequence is TGCGCCAGCAGCAGTGGATACCGGTCCGGACAGGGTTTTTGGGAGACCCAGTACTTC. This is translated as CASSSGYRSGQGFWETQYF.